The entry below gives a single T cell receptor beta chain sequence along with its context. Its specificity is not known. TCRdb keeps only in-frame clones here, not all; method: immunoSEQ multiplex PCR. The sample shows over 90,000 clones, roughly nine tenths of them seen only once. This CDR3 has 15 amino acids. The germline CDR1 and CDR2 sequences are SGHTA and FQGNSA. Trimming cost V 4 bases and J 5 bases, with 14 bases left between them. This specimen comes from a study of OX40 agonist ivuxolimab in advanced cancers. Across the whole study: Ivuxolimab, an antibody that agonizes OX40 (CD134), was administered to the patients.

Points from the study as a whole: Fewer expanded clones were found on average in CD4+ than in CD8+ T cells.

This rearrangement joins TRBV7-2 to TRBJ2-2; tentative D call: TRBD1 (6 bases). The receptor comes from an adult with an advanced solid tumor such as melanoma, head and neck, liver or kidney cancer. The input for sequencing was CD4+ or CD8+ T cells sorted from blood, taken in a trial of the OX40 agonist ivuxolimab. CDR3 in DNA: TGTGCCAGCAGCTCGCGGACAGTTTGGACCGGGGAGCTGTTTTTT. It yields the protein CASSSRTVWTGELFF.